The sample holds a few counts of the clone carrying this T cell receptor beta chain. The sample belongs to a study of long-term antiretroviral therapy in people with HIV. The wider study: Of all samples, the earliest predate the 2015 immediate-ART recommendation by about a decade.

Investigators performed immunoSEQ version v3.0 at survey level. TCRdb's table, derived via immunoSEQ multiplex PCR, lists solely in-frame clones and lacks some. The profile covers some 28,000 clones, with 90% appearing a single time and approximately 4.3% taken by the ten largest. Sequencing used unsorted PBMCs, obtained 5 to 5.5 years after starting antiretroviral therapy. This clonotype was obtained from a woman aged 40 to 50 with HIV.

The CDR3 sequence: CASSFDSYNEQYF. CDR3 coding DNA: TGTGCCAGCAGCTTTGACTCTTATAACGAGCAGTACTTC. This sequence joins TRBV5-6 and TRBJ2-7; D gene uncertain. Germline V lookup: CDR1 SGHDT, CDR2 YYEEEE. The CDR3 has 13 amino acids. V lost 2 bases and J 5 bases, leaving 11 bases between the germline ends. Drawing the rest from reference TRBV5-6 and TRBJ2-7, the complete variable domain is DAGVTQSPTHLIKTRGQQVTLRCSPKSGHDTVSWYQQALGQGPQFIFQYYEEEERQRGNFPDRFSGHQFPNYSSELNVNALLLGDSALYLCASSFDSYNEQYFGPGTRLTVT.